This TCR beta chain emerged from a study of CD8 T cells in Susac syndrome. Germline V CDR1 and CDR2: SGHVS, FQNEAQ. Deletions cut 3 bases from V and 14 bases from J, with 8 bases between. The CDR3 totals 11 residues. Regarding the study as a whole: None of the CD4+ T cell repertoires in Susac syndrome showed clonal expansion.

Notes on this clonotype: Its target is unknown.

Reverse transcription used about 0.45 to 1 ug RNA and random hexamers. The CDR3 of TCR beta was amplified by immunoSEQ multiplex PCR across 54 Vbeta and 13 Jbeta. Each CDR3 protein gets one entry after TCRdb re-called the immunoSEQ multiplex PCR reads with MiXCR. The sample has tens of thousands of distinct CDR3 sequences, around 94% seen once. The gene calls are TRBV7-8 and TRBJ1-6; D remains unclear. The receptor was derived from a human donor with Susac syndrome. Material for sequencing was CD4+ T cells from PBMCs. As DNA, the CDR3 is TGTGCCAGCAGCTTTAAGGGTACCCTCCACTTT. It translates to CASSFKGTLHF.